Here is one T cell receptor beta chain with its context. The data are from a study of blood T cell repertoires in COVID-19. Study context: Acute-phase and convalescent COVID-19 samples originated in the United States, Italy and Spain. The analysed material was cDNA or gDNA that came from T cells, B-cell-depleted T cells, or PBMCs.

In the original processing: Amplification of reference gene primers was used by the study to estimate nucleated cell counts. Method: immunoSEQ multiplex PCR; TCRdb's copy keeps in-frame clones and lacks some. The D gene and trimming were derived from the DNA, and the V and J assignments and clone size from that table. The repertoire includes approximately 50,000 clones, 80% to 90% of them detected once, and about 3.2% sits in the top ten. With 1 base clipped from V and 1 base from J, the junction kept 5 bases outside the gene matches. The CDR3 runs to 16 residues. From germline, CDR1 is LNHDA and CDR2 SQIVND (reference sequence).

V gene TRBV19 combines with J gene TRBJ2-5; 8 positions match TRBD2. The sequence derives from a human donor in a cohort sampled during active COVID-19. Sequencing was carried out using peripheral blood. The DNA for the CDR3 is TGTGCCAGTAGTATAGGTAGCGGGATCACCCAAGAGACCCAGTACTTC. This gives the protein CASSIGSGITQETQYF.